The 2 T cell receptor beta chains reported below all come from one sample, sequenced in a study of PD-L1 blockade in urothelial cancer. This table comes from immunoSEQ multiplex PCR, and its TCRdb copy is limited to in-frame clones, with some not included. The sample lists roughly 120,000 clones, about 81% occurring once. The time point is: pretreatment peripheral blood. The material was PBMCs, obtained around atezolizumab (anti-PD-L1) treatment. The receptors were gathered from a man aged 45-60 years with urothelial cancer.

This clone was seen once. This rearrangement joins TRBV28 to TRBJ1-5; D not resolved. CDR1 MDHEN and CDR2 SYDVKM come from the germline V gene. V lost 6 bases, J lost 6 bases, and 9 bases lay in between. This CDR3 region has 12 residues. Here the CDR3 reads CASSPGSQPQHF. The DNA of the CDR3 is TGTGCCAGCAGCCCCGGGAGTCAGCCCCAGCATTTT.

V gene TRBV5-1 combines with J gene TRBJ2-5; 7 bases are shared with TRBD2. The CDR3 spans 14 residues. The V segment lost 6 bases and the J segment 5 bases; nucleotides outside the gene matches: 10. The germline V gene has CDR1 SGHRS and CDR2 YFSETQ. The CDR3 is CASTGGSSRETQYF. In DNA, the CDR3 is TGCGCCAGCACAGGCGGGAGTTCTCGTGAGACCCAGTACTTC.